The next 5 T cell receptor beta chains were all read from a single sample in a study of metastatic and nonmetastatic thyroid tumors. With MiXCR, TCRdb called clones anew from the PCR reads. Counted here are 15,000 to 20,000 clones, roughly 22% occurring once; the ten biggest clones make up 21%. Thyroid surgery had not been preceded by any treatment in any patient. Sequenced input: adjacent normal tissue. The receptors derive from a female donor with papillary thyroid cancer or a benign thyroid nodule (not recorded which). Some clones in this sample may be carry-over from other donors' samples.

This chain uses TRBV12-3 or TRBV12-4 with TRBJ2-5; 7 bases match TRBD2. V trimming: 5 bases; J trimming: 4 bases; junction bases outside the gene matches: 7. The CDR3 loop spans 14 amino acids. CDR3 sequence reads: CASSPLTSRETQYF. CDR3 in DNA: TGTGCCAGCAGTCCTCTGACTAGCCGAGAGACCCAGTACTTC.

This clone has only a few counts. The gene calls are TRBV6-1 and TRBJ2-3; 7 bases align to TRBD2. CDR1 and CDR2 (germline): MNHNS, SASEGT. V shed 6 bases, J shed 2 bases, and the junction held 5 bases outside the gene matches. The CDR3 extends over 14 amino acids. CDR3 residues: CASRISGSTDTQYF. The CDR3 DNA reads TGTGCCAGCAGGATTAGCGGGTCCACAGATACGCAGTATTTT.

The V call is TRBV19, the J call TRBJ1-1; D gene ambiguous. Germline assignment: CDR1 LNHDA and CDR2 SQIVND (reference sequence). This CDR3 region has 15 residues. The ends were cut back, 3 bases at V and 0 bases at J, with 11 bases in the middle. In nucleotides, the CDR3 is TGTGCCAGTAGTATGGGTGCGACCATGAACACTGAAGCTTTCTTT. This gives the protein CASSMGATMNTEAFF. Looking up the rest from reference TRBV19 and TRBJ1-1 gives the full variable domain: DGGITQSPKYLFRKEGQNVTLSCEQNLNHDAMYWYRQDPGQGLRLIYYSQIVNDFQKGDIAEGYSVSREKKESFPLTVTSAQKNPTAFYLCASSMGATMNTEAFFGQGTRLTVV.

Points on this clone: The junction shows a germline mismatch at one end, possibly a read error. The gene calls are TRBV28 and TRBJ2-5; D possibly uses TRBD1 or TRBD2 (6 bases each). The germline V gene encodes CDR1 MDHEN and CDR2 SYDVKM. The CDR3 is made up of 15 amino acids. The CDR3 sequence: CAISAWGANQETQYF. CDR3 nucleotide sequence: TGTGCCATCAGTGCCTGGGGGGCAAACCAAGAGACCCAGTACTTC.

The gene calls are TRBV19 and TRBJ1-1, with a possible D match to TRBD1 (5 bases). Per the germline V gene, CDR1 is LNHDA and CDR2 is SQIVND (reference sequence). Trimming cost V 5 bases and J 0 bases, with 10 bases left between them. The CDR3 length is 14 residues. CDR3: CASSPAGLNTEAFF. DNA of the CDR3: TGTGCCAGTAGTCCCGCAGGGCTGAACACTGAAGCTTTCTTT.